This T cell receptor beta chain was sequenced during a study of T cells after posttransplantation cyclophosphamide. Study-level points and caveats: Donor CD8+ memory clones often dominated recipient blood repertoires at later times. Skin or GI-infiltrating T cells shared few TRB sequences with blood.

This clone was recorded many times. Antigen specificity is unknown. TCRdb keeps only in-frame clones here, not all; method: immunoSEQ multiplex PCR. The profile covers 30,000 to 35,000 clones, none occurring a single time. Peripheral blood was collected from the related graft donor on the marrow donation day. CDR3 length: 13 amino acids. V lost 5 bases and J lost 14; bases outside the gene matches: 10. Germline CDR1 SNHLY, CDR2 FYNNEI. Sequenced: PBMCs. The chain is built from TRBV2 and TRBJ2-1; TRBD2 agrees at 9 bases. This TCR came from a woman between 45 and 60 years old in good health and a related stem cell transplant donor. CDR3: CASSLDSGSVEFF. The CDR3 DNA follows: TGTGCCAGCAGTCTTGATAGCGGGAGCGTTGAGTTCTTC. The variable domain in full, with the rest retrieved from reference TRBV2 and TRBJ2-1, is EPEVTQTPSHQVTQMGQEVILRCVPISNHLYFYWYRQILGQKVEFLVSFYNNEISEKSEIFDDQFSVERPDGSNFTLKIRSTKLEDSAMYFCASSLDSGSVEFFGPGTRLTVL.